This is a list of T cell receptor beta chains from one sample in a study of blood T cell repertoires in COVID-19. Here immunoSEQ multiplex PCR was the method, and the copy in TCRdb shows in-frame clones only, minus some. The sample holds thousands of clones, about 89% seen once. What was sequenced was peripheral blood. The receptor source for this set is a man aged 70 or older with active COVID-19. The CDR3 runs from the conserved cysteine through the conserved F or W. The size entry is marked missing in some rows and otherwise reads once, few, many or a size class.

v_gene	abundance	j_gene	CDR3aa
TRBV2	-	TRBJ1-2	CASSGRIVYGYTF
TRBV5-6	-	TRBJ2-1	CASSLRSYNEQFF
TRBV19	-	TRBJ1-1	CASSTGAYTEAFF
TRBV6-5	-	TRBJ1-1	CASLRPGVNTEAFF
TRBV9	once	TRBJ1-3	CASSVGTGNTIYF
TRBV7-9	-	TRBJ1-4	CASTPGQAQEKLFF
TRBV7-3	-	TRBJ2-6	CASSLTYSGANVLTF
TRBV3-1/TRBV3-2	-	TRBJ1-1	CASSPAGQGAEAFF
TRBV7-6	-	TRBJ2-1	CASSGDSEQFF
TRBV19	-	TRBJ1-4	CASSIGGQRNEKLFF
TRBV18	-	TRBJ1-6	CASSLRDSDSPLHF
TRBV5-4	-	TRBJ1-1	CASSSAGTGNTEAFF
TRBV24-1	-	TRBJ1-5	CATSDLLTLEITQHF
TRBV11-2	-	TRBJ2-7	CASSLESLQGHEQYF
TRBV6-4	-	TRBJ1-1	CASSVEGNTEAFF
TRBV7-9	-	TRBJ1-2	CASSLKTGDGYTF
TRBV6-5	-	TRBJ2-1	CASSYPNKKKEQFF
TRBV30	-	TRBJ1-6	CAWTPRGSRNSPLHF
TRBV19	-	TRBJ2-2	CASSGDSNTGELFF
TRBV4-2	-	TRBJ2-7	CASSQDSQGAYEQYF
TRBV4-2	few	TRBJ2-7	CASSQAPDYEQYF
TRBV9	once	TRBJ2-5	CASSPREAAWGETQYF
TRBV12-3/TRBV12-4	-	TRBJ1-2	CASSPRQDYGYTF
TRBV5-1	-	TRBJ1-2	CASQGSQGYGYTF
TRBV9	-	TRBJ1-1	CASSPGWWISTREVLAEAFF
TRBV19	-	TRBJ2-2	CASRGGGVRAGELFF
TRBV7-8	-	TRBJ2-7	CASSDPGGDSYEQYF
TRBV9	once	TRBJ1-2	CASSVAPQDYGYTF
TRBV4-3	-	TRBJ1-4	CASSQDQGMGGEKLFF
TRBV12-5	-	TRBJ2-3	CASGLGQPGTGKSDTQYF
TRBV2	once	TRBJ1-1	CASGRGQGTEAFF
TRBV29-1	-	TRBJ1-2	CSVEDLRGGYGYTF
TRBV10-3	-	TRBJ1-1	CAISGSGRNIEAFF
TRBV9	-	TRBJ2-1	CASSVGPSSYNEQFF
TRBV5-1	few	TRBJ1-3	CASSLGPQSSGNTIYF
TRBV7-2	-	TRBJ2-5	CASSANLASGGPNQETQYF